The 5 T cell receptor beta chains below all came from one sample that was sequenced in a study of shared clonotypes between healthy human individuals. Repertoires were generated with immunoSEQ multiplex PCR, while TCRdb's copy carries only in-frame clones and drops some. The data hold just over 2,000,000 clones, with over 85% observed a single time. Specimen: naive CD4+ T cells sorted from blood. Documented subset: CD45RA+ positively selected. The receptor source for this set is a man aged 18 to 30 in good health.

The chain is built from TRBV4-2 and TRBJ1-4, with D hard to call. The V gene lost 2 bases and the J gene lost 5 bases, with 9 bases spanning the gap. CDR3 length: 14 amino acids. Germline loops: CDR1 LGHNA, CDR2 YNFKEQ. The CDR3 is CASSQTEFNEKLFF. In nucleotides, the CDR3 is TGTGCCAGCAGCCAAACAGAGTTCAATGAAAAACTGTTTTTT.

The V call is TRBV6-5, the J call TRBJ2-1; D may be TRBD2 (6 bases). Between the trimmed V and J ends, which lost 5 bases and 9 bases, there was a span of 14 bases. The CDR3 is made up of 13 amino acids. The germline gives CDR1 MNHEY, CDR2 SVGAGI. The CDR3 loop reads CASSRRVAAEQFF. The CDR3 DNA sequence: TGTGCCAGCAGTCGCAGGGTAGCGGCTGAGCAGTTCTTC.

The J gene is TRBJ2-1, the V gene TRBV6-1, with a weak D call TRBD1 (5 bases). This CDR3 contains 15 residues. Trimming took off 11 bases at V and 4 bases at J, with 21 bases between the two ends. Germline loops: CDR1 MNHNS, CDR2 SASEGT. In DNA form, the CDR3 reads TGTGCCGGGGCGGACGCTTCCCTGGGGTACAATGAGCAGTTCTTC. Translation gives CAGADASLGYNEQFF.

V gene TRBV11-2 combines with J gene TRBJ1-1; 8 bases match TRBD1. CDR1 is SGHAT, CDR2 FQNNGV, per germline. CDR3 length: 15 amino acids. With 3 bases clipped from V and 5 bases from J, the junction kept 8 bases outside the gene matches. CDR3 nucleotides: TGTGCCAGCAGCTTCCCAACAGGGGGGACTACTGAAGCTTTCTTT. Its protein product is CASSFPTGGTTEAFF. The full variable domain, completed using reference TRBV11-2 and TRBJ1-1, is EAGVAQSPRYKIIEKRQSVAFWCNPISGHATLYWYQQILGQGPKLLIQFQNNGVVDDSQLPKDRFSAERLKGVDSTLKIQPAKLEDSAVYLCASSFPTGGTTEAFFGQGTRLTVV.

The chain joins TRBV10-3 to TRBJ1-1; D is undetermined. Germline V gene lookup returns CDR1 ENHRY and CDR2 SYGVKD. This CDR3 comprises 14 residues. The V and J ends lost 3 bases and 1 base respectively, with 9 bases between them. The CDR3 DNA reads TGTGCCATCAGTGACCGGGTTGAGAACACTGAAGCTTTCTTT. It specifies CAISDRVENTEAFF.